Below are 11 T cell receptor beta chains sequenced from a single sample in a study of cytotoxic CD8 clonotypes in ibrutinib-treated CLL. Sequencing used immunoSEQ multiplex PCR; TCRdb keeps in-frame clones, though not all of them. Among about 57,000 clones, 55% to 65% were seen once, and the ten largest hold roughly 20%. Specimen: PBMCs, collected after 24 months of ibrutinib treatment. The receptor source for this set is a human donor with chronic lymphocytic leukemia.

This clone was found a few times. The chain is built from TRBV29-1 and TRBJ1-4, with D maybe TRBD1 (5 bases). V was pared by 4 bases and J by 5 bases, with 8 bases between. Looked up from germline, CDR1 is SQVTM and CDR2 is ANQGSEA. The CDR3 contains 12 residues. The CDR3, as DNA: TGCAGCGTTGGGGGGTCGAATGAAAAACTGTTTTTT. As protein: CSVGGSNEKLFF.

The chain recombines TRBV28 with TRBJ2-5; no firm D call. The V gene lost 2 bases and the J gene lost 8 bases, with 9 bases spanning the gap. Per the germline V gene, CDR1 is MDHEN and CDR2 is SYDVKM. There are 12 residues in the CDR3. The chain's CDR3 is CASSLMLGTQYF. DNA for the CDR3: TGTGCCAGCAGTTTAATGTTGGGAACCCAGTACTTC.

This sequence joins TRBV5-1 and TRBJ2-3, with 8 bases fitting TRBD2. Trimming took 6 bases from V and 0 from J; bases not matched to a gene: 9. This CDR3 spans 16 amino acids. CDR1 is SGHRS and CDR2 is YFSETQ in the germline V gene. The CDR3: CASISGSGPSTDTQYF. CDR3 coding DNA: TGCGCCAGCATAAGCGGGAGCGGGCCTAGCACAGATACGCAGTATTTT.

This sequence joins TRBV4-1 and TRBJ2-7, with 11 bases that match TRBD2. CDR3 size: 16 residues. Germline CDR1 reads MGHRA; CDR2 reads YSYEKL. Unmatched junction bases numbered 8, after V lost 5 bases and J lost 2 bases. The CDR3 reads CASSSWTSGPTYEQYV. CDR3 nucleotides: TGCGCCAGCAGCTCATGGACTAGCGGGCCCACCTACGAGCAGTACGTC.

The chain recombines TRBV5-1 with TRBJ1-2; D may be TRBD1 (5 bases). Germline V gene sequence: CDR1 SGHRS, CDR2 YFSETQ. Trimming shortened V by 1 base and J by 4 bases, and 11 bases separated the two germline ends. CDR3 length equals 14 residues. The CDR3 spells CASSLRVGVYGYTF. The CDR3, as DNA: TGCGCCAGCAGCTTGAGAGTGGGGGTCTATGGCTACACCTTC.

This clone was picked up one time. CDR3: CASSGAWGVSDTQYF. DNA for the CDR3: TGTGCCAGCAGCGGAGCCTGGGGGGTTTCAGATACGCAGTATTTT. The rearrangement joins TRBV11-3 to TRBJ2-3; D may be TRBD2 (6 bases). V dropped 5 bases and J dropped 4 bases, with 16 bases sitting between them. This CDR3 comprises 15 residues. CDR1 and CDR2 (germline): SGHNT, YENEEA.

This clone was detected a few times. The chain joins TRBV4-1 to TRBJ1-1; D is undetermined. CDR3 length: 12 amino acids. Germline V gene lookup returns CDR1 MGHRA and CDR2 YSYEKL. V shed 4 bases and J shed 7 bases, with 10 bases lying between them. Here the CDR3 reads CASSPHGSEAFF. CDR3 nucleotide sequence: TGCGCCAGCAGCCCCCATGGTAGTGAAGCTTTCTTT.

The chain recombines TRBV2 with TRBJ2-2, with 10 bases that match TRBD2. The CDR3 is 16 residues long. Germline values: CDR1 SNHLY, CDR2 FYNNEI. V was clipped by 7 bases and J by 5 bases; unmatched bases: 10. Here the CDR3 DNA reads TGTGCCAGCACCCTAGCGGGAGCCTGGTTGACCGGGGAGCTGTTTTTT. Its protein is CASTLAGAWLTGELFF.

As concerns this clone: Other DNA sequences within the sample encode an identical CDR3. The V and J genes are TRBV5-1 and TRBJ1-1; D might be TRBD1 (5 bases). CDR1 is SGHRS, CDR2 YFSETQ, per germline. V was trimmed by 0 bases and J by 1 base, leaving 10 bases between them. The CDR3 totals 15 residues. DNA of the CDR3: TGCGCCAGCAGCTTGGTAGGCCAGGGGAACACTGAAGCTTTCTTT. As protein: CASSLVGQGNTEAFF.

The chain combines TRBV30 with TRBJ1-1; tentative D call: TRBD1 (5 bases). The V and J ends lost 2 bases and 8 bases respectively, with 12 bases between them. Germline V gene lookup returns CDR1 GTSNPN and CDR2 SVGIG (reference sequence). The CDR3 is 12 amino acids. CDR3 residues: CAWSLGVREAFF. CDR3 sequence (DNA): TGTGCCTGGAGTTTGGGGGTCAGAGAAGCTTTCTTT.

The chain carries TRBV6-1 and TRBJ2-1; 11 bases fit TRBD2. In germline, CDR1 is MNHNS, CDR2 SASEGT. J was trimmed by 10 bases and V by 3 bases; bases with no gene match: 8. The CDR3 length is 15 residues. This CDR3 reads CASSDLAGGFREQFF. Written as DNA, the CDR3 is TGTGCCAGCAGTGACCTAGCGGGGGGATTCAGGGAGCAGTTCTTC.